This TCR beta chain was recovered during a study of T cell responses to AZD1222 COVID-19 vaccine listed by TCRdb under 2021. About the full investigation: AZD1222 recipients whose second dose came at about 4 weeks and those whose second dose came at about 12 weeks were combined into one group, since spike-specific TCR depth and breadth did not differ between the two schedules. A total of 230 to 250 trial participants underwent TCR sequencing, of whom about 210 received two doses of AZD1222 and about 25 received two doses of the MenACWY control vaccine. Trial participants were enrolled by age into subgroups of 18-55, 56-69 and 70-plus years, and around 140, 26 and 57 TCR-sequenced participants, respectively, were included in these subgroups.

The CDR3 regions of human TCRbeta chains were analyzed by immunosequencing. In the source study's methods: TCRs in the repertoires were matched against a reference library of SARS-CoV-2-specific TCRs that had been generated with the MIRA antigen-specificity platform. Breadth was defined as the fraction of unique TCRs that were SARS-CoV-2-associated, and depth was defined as the fraction of total T cells that were SARS-CoV-2-associated. Using the MIRA data, each spike-specific TCR was assigned both to the spike region to which the TCR was reactive and to a CD4 or CD8 class. Log10-transformed breadth and depth values were compared by one-way ANOVA with Sidak's multiple comparisons tests. Held by TCRdb, this immuneACCESS table contains in-frame sequences only and omits some clones. Under half of the omission traces to an unresolved V gene where checked; the cause of the rest is unknown. V and J calls plus clone size are reproduced from that table; the DNA served to infer D and trimming. This sample has 110,000 or so clones in its table, and 91% of those were observed once. Of the sample, less than 8.5% is held by the ten largest clones.

The time point label for this specimen denotes: baseline before first vaccination. Vaccinee samples came from UK trials COV001 and COV002, including a single-blind randomized controlled phase 2/3 trial of AZD1222 (ChAdOx1 nCoV-19) in healthy adults. For TCRbeta chain sequencing, PBMC samples from trial participants were taken at day 0 and at day 28 after the second dose. Remarks on this clone: Its antigen specificity is not known. Base-call qualities are not available, and no considerably larger clone is one nucleotide away.

The CDR1 and CDR2 encoded by the germline V gene (reference sequence) are LNHDA and SQIVND. The CDR3 sequence holds 14 residues, the cysteine and phenylalanine included. CDR3 DNA only is kept here, 42 bases in frame from base 1. Trimming takes 3 bases from V and 2 bases from J, and the germline ends sit 9 bases apart. General findings and caveats noted by the study authors: Reportedly, almost half of the unique spike-specific TCRs recognized epitopes lying outside the regions that are mutated in the B.1.351 and B.1.1.7 variants. After two AZD1222 doses, spike-specific TCR breadth and depth were significantly higher than at day 0 and than in MenACWY recipients. CD4 TCRs associated with the vaccine covered the entire spike protein, and the dominant responses were in regions 160-218 and 743-854. No day 14 peak-response samples were available, so repertoires were characterized only after the peak T cell response. Conclusions about previously exposed vaccinees are limited because only six or seven AZD1222 recipients were SARS-CoV-2 seropositive at baseline. Participants were mostly white British, with more females than males. The authors suggested clonal diversity may have been underestimated. In the small 56-69-year group, the increase in depth fell short of significance, most likely because of low power.

The starting material was peripheral blood, obtained on day 0 of AZD1222 vaccination. This chain is built from TRBV19 and TRBJ2-3; the D gene identity is not certain. The receptor's source is an adult in good health. The CDR3 protein is CASSIGRHTDTQYF. The nucleotides read TGTGCCAGTAGTATTGGTCGGCACACAGATACGCAGTATTTT.